Below are 27 T cell receptor beta chains sequenced from a single sample in a study of cytomegalovirus exposure and HLA in healthy donors. Amplification used 60 Vbeta primers and 13 Jbeta primers. Here immunoSEQ multiplex PCR was the method, and the copy in TCRdb shows in-frame clones only, minus some. The profile shows about 120,000 clones, around 77% of them singletons. The specimen sequenced was PBMCs. The receptors here all came from a man younger than 35 in good health and CMV-seropositive.

This clone was seen only once. The chain has TRBV27 and TRBJ1-2, with TRBD1 identical over 12 bases. Per the germline V gene, CDR1 is MNHEY and CDR2 is SMNVEV (reference sequence). J was trimmed by 7 bases and V by 5 bases; bases with no gene match: 11. The CDR3 contains 16 residues. The chain's CDR3 is CASSLIAGTGGFGYTF. The DNA for the CDR3 is TGTGCCAGCAGTCTAATCGCCGGGACAGGGGGCTTTGGCTACACCTTC.

V gene TRBV14 combines with J gene TRBJ1-1; unclear D gene. The germline V and J ends were trimmed by 1 base and 6 bases, with 3 bases remaining between them. There are 11 residues in the CDR3. Germline lookup yields CDR1 SGHDN and CDR2 FVKESK. CDR3 nucleotide sequence: TGTGCCAGCAGCCAAGGGCCTGAAGCTTTCTTT. Translating it yields CASSQGPEAFF. The variable domain in full, with the rest retrieved from reference TRBV14 and TRBJ1-1, is EAGVTQFPSHSVIEKGQTVTLRCDPISGHDNLYWYRRVMGKEIKFLLHFVKESKQDESGMPNNRFLAERTGGTYSTLKVQPAELEDSGVYFCASSQGPEAFFGQGTRLTVV.

This clone was detected a few times. The CDR3 reads CASRLQGKETGELFF. CDR3 in DNA: TGTGCCAGTAGGCTACAGGGGAAGGAGACCGGGGAGCTGTTTTTT. The chain joins TRBV19 to TRBJ2-2; TRBD1 agrees at 7 bases. Germline trimming cut 6 bases from V and 5 bases from J; bases unmatched to any gene: 9. Looked up from germline, CDR1 is LNHDA and CDR2 is SQIVND (reference sequence). The CDR3 has 15 residues.

This clone was seen just once. J is TRBJ2-3 and V is TRBV10-1, with D possibly matching TRBD2 (5 bases). V was pared by 2 bases and J by 3 bases, with 12 bases between. Germline loops: CDR1 WNHNN, CDR2 SYGVQD (reference sequence). The CDR3 covers 15 residues. The CDR3: CASSEGSEGTDTQYF. The CDR3 nucleotides read TGCGCCAGCAGTGAGGGTAGCGAGGGTACAGATACGCAGTATTTT.

The chain couples TRBV5-1 to TRBJ1-3, with 7 bases fitting TRBD1. Germline-derived CDR1 and CDR2 are SGHRS and YFSETQ. There are 14 residues in the CDR3. With 4 bases clipped from V and 3 bases from J, the junction kept 4 bases outside the gene matches. The CDR3 protein is CASSPGQLGNTIYF. CDR3 bases: TGCGCCAGCAGCCCGGGACAGCTTGGAAACACCATATATTTT. Complete variable domain (other parts from reference TRBV5-1 and TRBJ1-3): KAGVTQTPRYLIKTRGQQVTLSCSPISGHRSVSWYQQTPGQGLQFLFEYFSETQRNKGNFPGRFSGRQFSNSRSEMNVSTLELGDSALYLCASSPGQLGNTIYFGEGSWLTVV.

This clone occurred once. The rearrangement links TRBV6-5 to TRBJ1-2, with no clear D. Germline values: CDR1 MNHEY, CDR2 SVGAGI. This CDR3 comprises 13 residues. V lost 5 bases, J lost 1 base, and 8 bases lay in between. CDR3: CASSENINYGYTF. CDR3 DNA sequence: TGTGCCAGCAGTGAAAACATTAACTATGGCTACACCTTC.

This clone was recorded once. J is TRBJ1-1 and V is TRBV6-5, with 10 bases aligning to TRBD1. Germline V lookup: CDR1 MNHEY, CDR2 SVGAGI. CDR3 length: 14 amino acids. The V and J ends lost 7 bases and 4 bases, in that order; junction bases with no gene match: 6. CDR3 residues: CASNTGTGVTEAFF. The CDR3 coding sequence is TGTGCCAGCAATACCGGGACAGGGGTCACTGAAGCTTTCTTT.

CDR3 amino acids: CASSLGPAQGGSSYNEQFF. The CDR3 DNA sequence: TGTGCCAGCAGCCTGGGCCCTGCTCAGGGAGGTAGTTCCTACAATGAGCAGTTCTTC. The rearrangement joins TRBV7-3 to TRBJ2-1; tentatively, D is TRBD2 (6 bases). Deletions cut 5 bases from V and 1 base from J, with 24 bases between. This CDR3 has 19 amino acids. Per the germline V gene, CDR1 is SGHTA and CDR2 is FQGTGA.

This chain joins TRBV7-6 and TRBJ2-1; D is possibly TRBD1 (7 bases). V dropped 5 bases and J dropped 5 bases, with 16 bases sitting between them. The CDR3 contains 15 residues. The germline V gene encodes CDR1 SGHVS and CDR2 FNYEAQ. The CDR3 region has the DNA TGTGCCAGCAGCCCGTCAGGGGGGCCCAACAATGAGCAGTTCTTC. Protein: CASSPSGGPNNEQFF.

The J gene is TRBJ2-5, the V gene TRBV5-6; maybe TRBD1 (5 bases). This CDR3 is 13 amino acids long. Looked up from germline, CDR1 is SGHDT and CDR2 is YYEEEE. The V and J ends lost 0 bases and 5 bases respectively, with 8 bases between them. Here the CDR3 DNA reads TGTGCCAGCAGCTTGGCAGGGTGGGAGACCCAGTACTTC. It is translated as CASSLAGWETQYF. The variable domain in full, with the rest retrieved from reference TRBV5-6 and TRBJ2-5, is DAGVTQSPTHLIKTRGQQVTLRCSPKSGHDTVSWYQQALGQGPQFIFQYYEEEERQRGNFPDRFSGHQFPNYSSELNVNALLLGDSALYLCASSLAGWETQYFGPGTRLLVL.

J is TRBJ1-6 and V is TRBV27; D uncertain. V lost 3 bases and J lost 9, with 6 bases in between. Germline V gene lookup returns CDR1 MNHEY and CDR2 SMNVEV (reference sequence). The CDR3 sequence is 12 residues long. The CDR3 DNA sequence: TGTGCCAGCAGTTTTCCCGGTTCACCCCTCCACTTT. Its translation: CASSFPGSPLHF.

The chain recombines TRBV6-5 with TRBJ1-5, with 8 bases that match TRBD1. The germline gives CDR1 MNHEY, CDR2 SVGAGI. This CDR3 spans 15 amino acids. Trimming removed 6 bases from V and 3 bases from J; junction bases left unmatched: 7. In DNA form, the CDR3 reads TGTGCCAGCAGCCCGACAGGGGCTTTCAATCAGCCCCAGCATTTT. This codes for CASSPTGAFNQPQHF.

The chain carries TRBV11-2 and TRBJ2-3; the D gene is possibly TRBD2 (6 bases). CDR3 size: 19 residues. Trimming pared 5 bases from V and 3 bases from J, leaving 27 bases between. Germline assignment: CDR1 SGHAT and CDR2 FQNNGV. CDR3: CASSKRVGGMGSRTDTQYF. The CDR3 coding sequence is TGTGCCAGCAGCAAAAGGGTTGGCGGGATGGGGTCTAGGACAGATACGCAGTATTTT.

This clone was picked up a small number of times. This chain joins TRBV4-1 and TRBJ2-1; D may be TRBD2 (6 bases). The CDR3 is 15 residues long. The V end lost 1 base, the J end lost 8 bases, and 15 bases lay between the germline ends. The germline CDR1 and CDR2 sequences are MGHRA and YSYEKL. The CDR3: CASSQVPRREYEQFF. CDR3 nucleotides: TGCGCCAGCAGCCAAGTTCCCCGGCGGGAATATGAGCAGTTCTTC.

This chain joins TRBV19 and TRBJ2-7, with D possibly TRBD2 on 6 matching bases. Germline CDR1 LNHDA, CDR2 SQIVND (reference sequence). The CDR3 has 15 residues. With 6 bases removed from V and 3 bases from J, the gap between germline ends came to 18 bases. The CDR3 DNA sequence: TGTGCCAGTAGAAACGGAGGGGAAGTCATCTACGAGCAGTACTTC. This gives the protein CASRNGGEVIYEQYF.

This sequence joins TRBV18 and TRBJ2-5; the match to TRBD1 covers 10 bases. This CDR3 comprises 20 residues. J lost 1 base, V lost 4 bases, and 18 bases had no gene match. The germline CDR1 and CDR2 sequences are KGHSH and LQKENI. CDR3 nucleotides: TGTGCCAGCTCACTATCTCTCCGGGACAGGGGAATTATTCGCCAAGAGACCCAGTACTTC. It encodes CASSLSLRDRGIIRQETQYF.

This chain connects TRBV2 to TRBJ1-1; 7 bases are a match to TRBD1. V shed 2 bases, J shed 0 bases, and the junction held 3 bases outside the gene matches. The CDR3 extends over 15 amino acids. Germline V gives CDR1 SNHLY, CDR2 FYNNEI. For the CDR3, the DNA is TGTGCCAGCAGTGAAACCAGGGGGGTGAACACTGAAGCTTTCTTT. Its protein product is CASSETRGVNTEAFF. Full variable domain (missing parts from reference TRBV2 and TRBJ1-1): EPEVTQTPSHQVTQMGQEVILRCVPISNHLYFYWYRQILGQKVEFLVSFYNNEISEKSEIFDDQFSVERPDGSNFTLKIRSTKLEDSAMYFCASSETRGVNTEAFFGQGTRLTVV.

This rearrangement joins TRBV6-5 to TRBJ1-2; TRBD1 agrees at 9 bases. Germline trimming cut 9 bases from V and 4 bases from J; bases unmatched to any gene: 9. Germline CDR1 and CDR2: MNHEY and SVGAGI. CDR3 size: 14 residues. DNA for the CDR3: TGTGCCAGTCACGCCAAGGACAGGGGCTATGGCTACACCTTC. Translating gives CASHAKDRGYGYTF.

The rearrangement joins TRBV7-3 to TRBJ1-1; 12 bases line up with TRBD1. Germline V gene sequence: CDR1 SGHTA, CDR2 FQGTGA. This CDR3 comprises 17 residues. V gave up 2 bases and J gave up 4 bases; unmatched junction bases: 8. The CDR3 DNA sequence: TGTGCCAGCAGCTTAGAGGGACAGGGGGCGGTCGGCACTGAAGCTTTCTTT. Protein product: CASSLEGQGAVGTEAFF.

The chain employs TRBV7-8 and TRBJ1-3; TRBD1 matches at 7 bases. The CDR3 covers 14 residues. Per germline, CDR1 SGHVS and CDR2 FQNEAQ. V trimming: 6 bases; J trimming: 7 bases; junction bases outside the gene matches: 9. The CDR3 DNA is TGTGCCAGCAGTCTAGGGACAGTCGGGAACACCATATATTTT. It encodes CASSLGTVGNTIYF.

This sequence joins TRBV11-2 and TRBJ2-7; D remains unclear. Deletions cut 2 bases from V and 2 bases from J, with 13 bases between. The germline V gene has CDR1 SGHAT and CDR2 FQNNGV. This CDR3 region has 15 residues. The CDR3 region has the DNA TGTGCCAGCAGCTTACAAAGCAGGTGGACCTACGAGCAGTACTTC. Protein: CASSLQSRWTYEQYF.

The chain links TRBV5-6 to TRBJ2-7, with 7 bases that match TRBD1. The CDR3 runs 13 residues. V lost 7 bases to trimming and J lost 3 bases; unmatched junction nucleotides: 7. The V gene's germline CDR1 is SGHDT and CDR2 YYEEEE. In DNA form, the CDR3 reads TGTGCCAGCGGGGGCCAGGGGGACTACGAGCAGTACTTC. Translated, it gives CASGGQGDYEQYF.

This clone is a singleton in its sample. The V call is TRBV25-1, the J call TRBJ2-5; 9 positions match TRBD1. V dropped 3 bases and J dropped 10; count of bases not matched to a gene: 9. Germline assignment: CDR1 MGHDK and CDR2 SYGVNS. CDR3 length: 14 amino acids. The CDR3 DNA reads TGTGCCAGCAGTGACCTCGGACAGGGGTGGGGCCAGTACTTC. Protein: CASSDLGQGWGQYF.

V gene TRBV5-6 combines with J gene TRBJ1-2; TRBD1 agrees at 9 bases. Germline loops: CDR1 SGHDT, CDR2 YYEEEE. With 0 bases clipped from V and 8 bases from J, the junction kept 2 bases outside the gene matches. The CDR3 runs 13 residues. CDR3 loop: CASSLGTGEGYTF. For the CDR3, the DNA is TGTGCCAGCAGCTTGGGGACAGGGGAAGGCTACACCTTC.

The rearrangement joins TRBV4-1 to TRBJ2-1; D possibly corresponds to TRBD1 (6 bases). The CDR3 has 15 residues. CDR1 is MGHRA and CDR2 is YSYEKL in the germline V gene. V lost 1 base and J lost 4, with 11 bases in between. CDR3 loop: CASSQVETGYNEQFF. The CDR3, as DNA: TGCGCCAGCAGCCAAGTGGAGACAGGATACAATGAGCAGTTCTTC.

This clone was seen a few times. This chain joins TRBV6-6 and TRBJ1-5; weak D call: TRBD1 (6 bases). The V end lost 7 bases, the J end lost 8 bases, and 15 bases lay between the germline ends. The germline V gene encodes CDR1 MNHNY and CDR2 SVGAGI (reference sequence). The CDR3 covers 13 residues. The CDR3 DNA reads TGTGCCAGCACGTGGGGGGGGCACAAGCCCCAGCATTTT. It yields the protein CASTWGGHKPQHF.

This clone has just one count. The chain has TRBV13 and TRBJ2-7; 16 bases map to TRBD2. Germline V lookup: CDR1 PRHDT, CDR2 FYEKMQ (reference sequence). The CDR3 runs 16 residues. The junction had 3 bases not matched to a gene; V was cut back by 6 bases and J by 1 base. CDR3 bases: TGTGCCAGCAGGGGACTAGCGGGAGGGCCGTCCTACGAGCAGTACTTC. Protein sequence: CASRGLAGGPSYEQYF.